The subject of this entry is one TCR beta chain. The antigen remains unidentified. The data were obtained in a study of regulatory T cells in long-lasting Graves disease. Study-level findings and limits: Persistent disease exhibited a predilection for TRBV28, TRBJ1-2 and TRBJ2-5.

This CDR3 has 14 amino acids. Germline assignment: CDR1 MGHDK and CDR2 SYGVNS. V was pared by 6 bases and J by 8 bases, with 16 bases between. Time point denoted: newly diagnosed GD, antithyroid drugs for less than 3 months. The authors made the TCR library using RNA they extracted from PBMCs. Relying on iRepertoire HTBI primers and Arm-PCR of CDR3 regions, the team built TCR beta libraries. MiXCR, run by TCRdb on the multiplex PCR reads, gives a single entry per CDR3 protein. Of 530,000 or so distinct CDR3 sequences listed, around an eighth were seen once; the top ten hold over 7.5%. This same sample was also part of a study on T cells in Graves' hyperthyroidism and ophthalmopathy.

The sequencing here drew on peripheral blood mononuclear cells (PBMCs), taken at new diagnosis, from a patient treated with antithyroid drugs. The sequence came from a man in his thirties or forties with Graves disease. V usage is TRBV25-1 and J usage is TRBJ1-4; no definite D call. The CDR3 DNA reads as TGTGCCAGCAGCCTTAGTATAGTAGGCGAAAAACTGTTTTTT. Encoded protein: CASSLSIVGEKLFF.